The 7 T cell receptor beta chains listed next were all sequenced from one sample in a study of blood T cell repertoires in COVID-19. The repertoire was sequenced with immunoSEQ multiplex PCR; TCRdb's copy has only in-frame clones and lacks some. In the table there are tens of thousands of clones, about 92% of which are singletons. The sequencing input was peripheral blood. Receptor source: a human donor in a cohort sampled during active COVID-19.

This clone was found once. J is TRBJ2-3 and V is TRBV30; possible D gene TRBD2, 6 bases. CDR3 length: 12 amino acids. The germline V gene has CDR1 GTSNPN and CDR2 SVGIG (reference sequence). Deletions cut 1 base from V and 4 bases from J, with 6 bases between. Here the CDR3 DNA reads TGTGCCTGGAGTGGACTAGCAGATACGCAGTATTTT. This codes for CAWSGLADTQYF. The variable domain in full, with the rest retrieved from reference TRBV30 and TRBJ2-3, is SQTIHQWPATLVQPVGSPLSLECTVEGTSNPNLYWYRQAAGRGLQLLFYSVGIGQISSEVPQNLSASRPQDRQFILSSKKLLLSDSGFYLCAWSGLADTQYFGPGTRLTVL.

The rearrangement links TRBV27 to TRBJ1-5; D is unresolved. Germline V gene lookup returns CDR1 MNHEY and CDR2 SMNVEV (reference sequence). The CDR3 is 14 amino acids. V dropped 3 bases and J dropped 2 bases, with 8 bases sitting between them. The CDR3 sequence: CASSFLAGNQPQHF. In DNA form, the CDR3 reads TGTGCCAGCAGTTTTCTGGCAGGCAATCAGCCCCAGCATTTT.

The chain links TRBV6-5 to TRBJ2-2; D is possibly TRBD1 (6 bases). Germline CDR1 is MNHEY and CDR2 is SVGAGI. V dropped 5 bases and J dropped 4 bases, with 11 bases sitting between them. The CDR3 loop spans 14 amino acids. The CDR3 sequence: CASSQGPGTGELFF. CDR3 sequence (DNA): TGTGCCAGCAGTCAGGGGCCGGGCACCGGGGAGCTGTTTTTT.

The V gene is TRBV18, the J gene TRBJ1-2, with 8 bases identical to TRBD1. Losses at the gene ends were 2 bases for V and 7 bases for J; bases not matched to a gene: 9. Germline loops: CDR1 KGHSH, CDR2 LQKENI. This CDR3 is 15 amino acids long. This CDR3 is CASSPSTGTGLGYTF. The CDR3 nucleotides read TGTGCCAGCTCACCATCCACCGGGACAGGTCTTGGCTACACCTTC.

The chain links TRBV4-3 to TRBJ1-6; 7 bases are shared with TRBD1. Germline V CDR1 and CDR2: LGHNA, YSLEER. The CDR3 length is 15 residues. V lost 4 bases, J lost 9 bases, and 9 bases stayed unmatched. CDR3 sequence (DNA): TGCGCCAGCAGCCTCTTTTCAGGGGGAGGTTCACCCCTCCACTTT. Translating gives CASSLFSGGGSPLHF.

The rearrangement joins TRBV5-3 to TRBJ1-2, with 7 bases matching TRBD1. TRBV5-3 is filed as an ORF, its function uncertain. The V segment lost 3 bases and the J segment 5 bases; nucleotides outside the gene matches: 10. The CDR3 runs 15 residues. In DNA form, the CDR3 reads TGTGCCAGAAGCTATCCCGGGACAGTTCGATATGGCTACACCTTC. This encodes CARSYPGTVRYGYTF.

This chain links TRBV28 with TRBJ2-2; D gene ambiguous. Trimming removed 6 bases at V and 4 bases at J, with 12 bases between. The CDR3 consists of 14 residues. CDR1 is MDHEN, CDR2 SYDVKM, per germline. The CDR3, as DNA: TGTGCCAGCAGGTTCCGGCAGGTCACCGGGGAGCTGTTTTTT. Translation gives CASRFRQVTGELFF.